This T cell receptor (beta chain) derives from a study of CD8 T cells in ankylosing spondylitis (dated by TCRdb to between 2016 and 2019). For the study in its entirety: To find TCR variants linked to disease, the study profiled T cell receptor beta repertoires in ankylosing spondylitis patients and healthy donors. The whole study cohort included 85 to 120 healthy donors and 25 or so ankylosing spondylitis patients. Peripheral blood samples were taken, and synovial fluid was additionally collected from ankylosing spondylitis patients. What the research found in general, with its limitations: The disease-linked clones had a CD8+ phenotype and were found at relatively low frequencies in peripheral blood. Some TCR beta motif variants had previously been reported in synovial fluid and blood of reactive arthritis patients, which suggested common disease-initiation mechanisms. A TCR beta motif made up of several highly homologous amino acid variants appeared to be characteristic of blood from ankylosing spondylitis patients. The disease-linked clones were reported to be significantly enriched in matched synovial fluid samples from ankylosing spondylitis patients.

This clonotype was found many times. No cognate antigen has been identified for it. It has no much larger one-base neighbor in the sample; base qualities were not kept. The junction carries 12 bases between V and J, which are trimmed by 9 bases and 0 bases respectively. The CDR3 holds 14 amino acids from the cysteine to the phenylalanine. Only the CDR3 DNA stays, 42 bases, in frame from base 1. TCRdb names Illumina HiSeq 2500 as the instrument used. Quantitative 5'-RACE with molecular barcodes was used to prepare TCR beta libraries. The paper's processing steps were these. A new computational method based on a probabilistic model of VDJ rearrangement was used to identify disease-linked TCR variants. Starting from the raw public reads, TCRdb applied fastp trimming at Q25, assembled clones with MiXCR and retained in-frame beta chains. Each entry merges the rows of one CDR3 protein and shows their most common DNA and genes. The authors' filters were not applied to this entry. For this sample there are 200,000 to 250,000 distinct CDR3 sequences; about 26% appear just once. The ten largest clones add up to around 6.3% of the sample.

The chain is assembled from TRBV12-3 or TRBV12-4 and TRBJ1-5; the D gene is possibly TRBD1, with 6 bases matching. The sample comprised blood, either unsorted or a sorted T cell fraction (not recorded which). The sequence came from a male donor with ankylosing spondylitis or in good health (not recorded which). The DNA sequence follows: TGTGCCAGTAATACAGGGTATAGCAATCAGCCCCAGCATTTT. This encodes CASNTGYSNQPQHF.